The clone carrying this T cell receptor beta chain was seen a handful of times. Its antigen is not identified. This sample is drawn from a study of beta chain features in type 1 diabetes. The entirety of the isolated RNA underwent reverse transcription, so expressed TCRB transcripts were sequenced. Generated by immunoSEQ multiplex PCR, the TCRdb table keeps only in-frame clones and is missing some. Of about 150,000 clones listed, 11% are singletons. Averaging around 110 mL, one heparinised blood draw was given by each donor. Study observations and caveats: Researchers could not determine here whether HLA type influences TCRB rearrangement. Researchers cautioned that cDNA sequencing could over-represent cells with high TCR expression.

The sequenced sample was central memory CD4+ T cells from blood. This clonotype was obtained from a man younger than 35 in good health.

CDR3 DNA: TGTGCCAGCAGCAGGGGACTTCCGACCTACGAGCAGTACTTC. Its translation is CASSRGLPTYEQYF. This chain links TRBV7-9 with TRBJ2-7; tentative D call: TRBD2 (6 bases). Germline V lookup: CDR1 SEHNR, CDR2 FQNEAQ (reference sequence). This CDR3 comprises 14 residues. The ends were cut back, 5 bases at V and 2 bases at J, with 13 bases in the middle.